This T cell receptor (beta chain) was obtained from a study of T cell responses to AZD1222 COVID-19 vaccine. Assay: immunoSEQ multiplex PCR; the TCRdb copy retains only in-frame clones and omits some. The sample has tens of thousands of clones, approximately 80% seen once. The CDR3 totals 16 residues. Germline loops: CDR1 LGHNA, CDR2 YNFKEQ. Between the trimmed V and J ends, which lost 0 bases and 8 bases, there was a span of 19 bases. The starting material was peripheral blood, obtained on day 0 of MenACWY control vaccination. The J gene is TRBJ1-2, the V gene TRBV4-2; unclear D gene. The TCR sequence derives from an adult in good health. The DNA of the CDR3 is TGTGCCAGCAGCCAAGAAGGGAACGCCCTACGCAGGGGCTACACCTTC. It codes for CASSQEGNALRRGYTF.